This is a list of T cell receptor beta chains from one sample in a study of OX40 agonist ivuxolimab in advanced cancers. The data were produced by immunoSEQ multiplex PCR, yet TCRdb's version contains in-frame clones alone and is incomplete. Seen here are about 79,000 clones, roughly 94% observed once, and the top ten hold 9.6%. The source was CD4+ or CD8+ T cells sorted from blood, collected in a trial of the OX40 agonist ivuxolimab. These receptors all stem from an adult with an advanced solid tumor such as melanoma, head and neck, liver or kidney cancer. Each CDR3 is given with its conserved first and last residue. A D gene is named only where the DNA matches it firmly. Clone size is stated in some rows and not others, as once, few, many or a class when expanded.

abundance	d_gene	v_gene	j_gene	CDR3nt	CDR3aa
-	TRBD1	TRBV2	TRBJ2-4	TGTGCCAGCAGAACGGAGGGACAGGCAGCCAAAAACATTCAGTACTTC	CASRTEGQAAKNIQYF
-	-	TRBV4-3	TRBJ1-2	TGCGCCAGCAGCCAAGAACCTGGACAGAACTATGGCTACACCTTC	CASSQEPGQNYGYTF
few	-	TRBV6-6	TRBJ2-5	TGTGCCAGCACCTGGACGGTTCAAGAGACCCAGTACTTC	CASTWTVQETQYF
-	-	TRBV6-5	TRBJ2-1	TGTGCCAGCAGTTACGGGGGGCGGAATGAGCAGTTCTTC	CASSYGGRNEQFF
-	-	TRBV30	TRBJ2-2	TGTGCCTGGGAAGACACCGGGGAGCTGTTTTTT	CAWEDTGELFF
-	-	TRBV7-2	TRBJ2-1	TGTGCCAGCAGCTTAGGGGCCTACAATGAGCAGTTCTTC	CASSLGAYNEQFF
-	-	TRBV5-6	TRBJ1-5	TGTGCCAGCAGCGCCCTCTATAGCAATCAGCCCCAGCATTTT	CASSALYSNQPQHF
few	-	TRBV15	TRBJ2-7	TGTGCCACCAGCAGCCTCCCTGGGGAGCAGTACTTC	CATSSLPGEQYF
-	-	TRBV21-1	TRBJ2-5	TGTGCCAGCAGCGCAGGACAGGGGGAGGGAGAGACCCAGTACTTC	CASSAGQGEGETQYF
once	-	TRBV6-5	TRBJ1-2	TGTGCCAGCAGTTACGGGGGTAGCCCCGGCTACACCTTC	CASSYGGSPGYTF
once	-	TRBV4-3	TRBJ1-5	TGCGCCAGCAGCCGCGACAGGAGCAATCAGCCCCAGCATTTT	CASSRDRSNQPQHF
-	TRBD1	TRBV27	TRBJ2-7	TGTGCCAGCAGTTATGGACAGGGTGGGGGAAGGGAGCAGTACTTC	CASSYGQGGGREQYF
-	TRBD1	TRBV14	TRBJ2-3	TGTGCCAGCAGCCCTCGGGACAGACCCTCCACGGATACGCAGTATTTT	CASSPRDRPSTDTQYF
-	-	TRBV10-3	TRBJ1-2	TGTGCCATCAGTGAGTCAGGGGAGGTCTATGGCTACACCTTC	CAISESGEVYGYTF
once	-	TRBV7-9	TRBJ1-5	TGTGCCAGCAGCTTAATGGGGGTAGGGGGAAGTATCGATCAGCCCCAGCATTTT	CASSLMGVGGSIDQPQHF
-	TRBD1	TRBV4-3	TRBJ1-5	TGCGCCAGCAGCCAGGGGGTGGGGGACAGTATCAATCAGCCCCAGCATTTT	CASSQGVGDSINQPQHF
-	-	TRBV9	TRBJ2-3	TGTGCCAGCAGCCGGGACGCCACAGATACGCAGTATTTT	CASSRDATDTQYF
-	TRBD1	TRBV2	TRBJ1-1	TGTGCCACCTCACTCCGACAGGGCGGAATGAACACTGAAGCTTTCTTT	CATSLRQGGMNTEAFF
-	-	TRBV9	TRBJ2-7	TGTGCCAGCAACCCGTCGGGGAGCTACGAGCAGTACTTC	CASNPSGSYEQYF
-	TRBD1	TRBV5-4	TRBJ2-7	TGTGCCAGCAGCCGCGGGGACAGGGGCTACGAGCAGTACTTC	CASSRGDRGYEQYF
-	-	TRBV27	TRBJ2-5	TGTGCCAGCAGTCCGCTCCCGGGCAGGGGAAAAGAGACCCAGTACTTC	CASSPLPGRGKETQYF
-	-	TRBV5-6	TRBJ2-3	TGTGCCAGCAGCTTGGGGGCCGTCCGATTCACAGATACGCAGTATTTT	CASSLGAVRFTDTQYF
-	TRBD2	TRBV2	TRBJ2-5	TGTGCCAGCAGTGACGGGGGGTTGGGACTGGCAAGGTACTTC	CASSDGGLGLARYF
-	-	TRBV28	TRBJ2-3	TGTGCCAGCAGTTTTGCCAGGGAGAAGTATTTT	CASSFAREKYF
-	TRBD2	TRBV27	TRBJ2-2	TGTGCCAGCAGACTAGCGGGGGCCCCCGGGGAGCTGTTTTTT	CASRLAGAPGELFF
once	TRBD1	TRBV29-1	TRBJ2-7	TGCAGCGGTCGACAGGGGGAAGAGCAGTACTTC	CSGRQGEEQYF
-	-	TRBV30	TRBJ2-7	TGTGCCTGGAGTGTTGGGATGGGAAGTAGGGACGAGCAGTACTTC	CAWSVGMGSRDEQYF
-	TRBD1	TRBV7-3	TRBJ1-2	TGTGCCAGCAGCACCAAGACAGGGAGTAACTATGGCTACACCTTC	CASSTKTGSNYGYTF
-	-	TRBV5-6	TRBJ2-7	TGTGCCAGCAGCTTCGGAGGCCTGGGATACTTC	CASSFGGLGYF
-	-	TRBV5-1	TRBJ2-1	TGCGCCAGCAGCTTGGTTCCGGGAAGTGAGCAGTTCTTC	CASSLVPGSEQFF
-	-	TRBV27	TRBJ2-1	TGTGCCAGCAGCCTTACGAGGGACTGGGACCCGTACAATGAGCAGTTCTTC	CASSLTRDWDPYNEQFF
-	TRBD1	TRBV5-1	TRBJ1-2	TGCGCCAGCAGCCGGGTGGACAGGGGGGTCGGGAACTACACCTTC	CASSRVDRGVGNYTF
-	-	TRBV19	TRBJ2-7	TGTGCCAGTAGTGAGGGATACGAGCAGTACTTC	CASSEGYEQYF
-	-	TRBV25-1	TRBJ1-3	TGTGCCAGCAGTGCGGGAAACACCATATATTTT	CASSAGNTIYF
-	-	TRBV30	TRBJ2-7	TGTGCCTGGAGCGGAACGGGACACTTACTTACCTACGAGCAGTACTTC	CAWSGTGHLLTYEQYF
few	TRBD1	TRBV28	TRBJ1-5	TGTGCCAGCAGATCCGGGACAGGGTGGGATCAGCCCCAGCATTTT	CASRSGTGWDQPQHF
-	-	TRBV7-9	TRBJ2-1	TGTGCCAGCAGTTCTGTTGACAGGTCCAATGAGCAGTTCTTC	CASSSVDRSNEQFF
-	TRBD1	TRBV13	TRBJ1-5	TGTGCCAGCAGCACAGGGGGCGCTCAGCCCCAGCATTTT	CASSTGGAQPQHF
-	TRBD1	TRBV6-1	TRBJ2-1	TGTGCCAGCAGTGAAGCGCCTGGGACAGGGTGGGAGAATGAGCAGTTCTTC	CASSEAPGTGWENEQFF
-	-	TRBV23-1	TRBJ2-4	TGCGCCAGCAGTCAATCGCGAAGGGGGATAGTCAAAAACATTCAGTACTTC	CASSQSRRGIVKNIQYF
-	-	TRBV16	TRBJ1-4	TGTGCCAGCAGCCCCATACTCGCAACTAATGAAAAACTGTTTTTT	CASSPILATNEKLFF
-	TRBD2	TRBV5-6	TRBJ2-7	TGTGCCAGCAGCCTGTGGGGACTAGCGGCCTACGAGCAGTACTTC	CASSLWGLAAYEQYF
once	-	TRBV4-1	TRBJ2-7	TGCGCCAGCAGCCAAGAACAGAGACTTTCCTACGAGCAGTACTTC	CASSQEQRLSYEQYF
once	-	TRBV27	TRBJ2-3	TGTGCCAGTGGGGGCCCTAGCACAGATACGCAGTATTTT	CASGGPSTDTQYF